This section outlines one TCR beta chain sequence together with its context. The antigen is undetermined. These data come from a study of T cell responses to AZD1222 COVID-19 vaccine. Overall study: Second doses were pooled across both intervals (about 4 or about 12 weeks). General observations from the study: Possibly, clonal diversity was underestimated; donors were largely white British and included more females. Nearly half of the spike-specific TCRs reportedly recognize variant regions that carry no mutations. Repertoire collection took place solely once the T cell response had peaked.

Germline V gene data show CDR1 as SEHNR and CDR2 as FQNEAQ (reference sequence). The ends lost 5 bases at V and 2 bases at J; junction bases unmatched: 10. This CDR3 is built from 18 residues. Here immunoSEQ multiplex PCR was the method, and the copy in TCRdb shows in-frame clones only, minus some. The profile shows about 150,000 clones, about 90% of them singletons. The source material was peripheral blood, sampled on day 0 of AZD1222 vaccination. The sequence derives from an adult in good health. This rearrangement joins TRBV7-9 to TRBJ1-6, with TRBD1 matching over 9 bases. CDR3 nucleotide sequence: TGTGCCAGCAGCCTAAGTACAGGGGGCGCGGCCTATAATTCACCCCTCCACTTT. Encoded protein: CASSLSTGGAAYNSPLHF. Filled out from reference TRBV7-9 and TRBJ1-6, the complete variable domain reads DTGVSQNPRHKITKRGQNVTFRCDPISEHNRLYWYRQTLGQGPEFLTYFQNEAQLEKSRLLSDRFSAERPKGSFSTLEIQRTEQGDSAMYLCASSLSTGGAAYNSPLHFGNGTRLTVT.